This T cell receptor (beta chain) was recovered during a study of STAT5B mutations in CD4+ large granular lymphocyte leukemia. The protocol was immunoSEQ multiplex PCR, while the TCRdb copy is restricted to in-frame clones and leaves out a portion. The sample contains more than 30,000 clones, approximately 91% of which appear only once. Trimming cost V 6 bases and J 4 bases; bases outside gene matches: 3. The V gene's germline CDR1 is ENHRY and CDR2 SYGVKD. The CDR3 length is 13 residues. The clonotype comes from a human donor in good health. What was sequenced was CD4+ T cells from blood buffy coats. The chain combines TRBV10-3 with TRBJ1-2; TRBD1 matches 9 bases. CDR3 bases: TGTGCCATCAGACAGGGGGCCCTCTATGGCTACACCTTC. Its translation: CAIRQGALYGYTF.